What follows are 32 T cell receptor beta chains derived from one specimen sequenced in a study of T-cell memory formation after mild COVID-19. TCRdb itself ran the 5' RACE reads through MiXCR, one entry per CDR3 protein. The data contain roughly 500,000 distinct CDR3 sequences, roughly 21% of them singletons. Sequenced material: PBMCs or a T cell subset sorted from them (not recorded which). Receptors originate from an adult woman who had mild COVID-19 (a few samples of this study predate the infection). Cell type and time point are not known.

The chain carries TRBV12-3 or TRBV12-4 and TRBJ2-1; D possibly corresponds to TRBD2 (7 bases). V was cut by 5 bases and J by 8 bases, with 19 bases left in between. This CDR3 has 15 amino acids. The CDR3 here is CASSPLGGGWDEQFF. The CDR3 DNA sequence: TGTGCCAGCAGTCCCTTGGGGGGGGGCTGGGATGAGCAGTTCTTC.

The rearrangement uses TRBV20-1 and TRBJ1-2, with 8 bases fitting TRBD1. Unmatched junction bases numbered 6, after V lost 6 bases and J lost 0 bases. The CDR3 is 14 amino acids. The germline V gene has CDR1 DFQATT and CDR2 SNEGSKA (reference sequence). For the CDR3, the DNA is TGCAGTGCAACAGGGGGTACTACTAACTATGGCTACACCTTC. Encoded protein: CSATGGTTNYGYTF.

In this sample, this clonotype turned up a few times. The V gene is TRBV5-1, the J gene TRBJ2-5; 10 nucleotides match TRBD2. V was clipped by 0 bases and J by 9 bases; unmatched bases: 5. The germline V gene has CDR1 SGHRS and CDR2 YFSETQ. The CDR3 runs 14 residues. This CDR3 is CASSLETSGVAQYF. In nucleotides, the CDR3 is TGCGCCAGCAGCTTGGAAACTAGCGGGGTAGCCCAGTACTTC.

CDR3 sequence reads: CSVDPSGSTDTQYF. CDR3 nucleotides: TGCAGCGTTGACCCTAGCGGATCCACAGATACGCAGTATTTT. The rearrangement uses TRBV29-1 and TRBJ2-3, with 7 bases fitting TRBD2. Germline values: CDR1 SQVTM, CDR2 ANQGSEA. Trimming took 3 bases from V and 2 from J; bases not matched to a gene: 5. There are 14 residues in the CDR3.

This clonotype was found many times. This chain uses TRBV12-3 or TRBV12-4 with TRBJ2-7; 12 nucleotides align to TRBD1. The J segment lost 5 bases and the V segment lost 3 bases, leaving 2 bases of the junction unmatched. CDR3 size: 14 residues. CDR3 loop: CASSLGQGAHEQYF. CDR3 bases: TGTGCCAGCAGTTTGGGACAGGGGGCCCACGAGCAGTACTTC.

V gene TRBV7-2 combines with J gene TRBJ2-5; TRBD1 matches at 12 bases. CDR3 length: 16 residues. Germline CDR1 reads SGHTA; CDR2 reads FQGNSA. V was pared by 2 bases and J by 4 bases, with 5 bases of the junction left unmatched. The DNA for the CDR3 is TGTGCCAGCAGCTTAAGGGGACAGGGGGCCTCAGAGACCCAGTACTTC. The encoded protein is CASSLRGQGASETQYF.

CDR3 loop: CASSISLDPGPSYGYTF. The CDR3 DNA is TGTGCCAGCAGTATTAGTCTAGACCCGGGTCCGTCCTATGGCTACACCTTC. J is TRBJ1-2 and V is TRBV12-3 or TRBV12-4; D not certain. Deletions cut 5 bases from V and 4 bases from J, with 23 bases between. The CDR3 has 17 residues.

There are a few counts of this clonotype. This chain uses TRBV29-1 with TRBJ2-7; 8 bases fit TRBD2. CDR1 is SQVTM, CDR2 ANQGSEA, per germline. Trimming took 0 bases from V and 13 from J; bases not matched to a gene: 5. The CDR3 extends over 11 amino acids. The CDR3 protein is CSVEDGAGEYF. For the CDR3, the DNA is TGCAGCGTTGAAGATGGAGCGGGGGAATACTTC.

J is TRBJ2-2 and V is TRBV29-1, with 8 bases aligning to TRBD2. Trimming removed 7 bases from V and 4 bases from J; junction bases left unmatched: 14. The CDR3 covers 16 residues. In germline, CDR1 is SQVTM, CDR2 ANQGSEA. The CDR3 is CSGMEGLGGSTGELFF. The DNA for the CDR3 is TGCAGCGGCATGGAGGGACTAGGGGGGAGCACCGGGGAGCTGTTTTTT.

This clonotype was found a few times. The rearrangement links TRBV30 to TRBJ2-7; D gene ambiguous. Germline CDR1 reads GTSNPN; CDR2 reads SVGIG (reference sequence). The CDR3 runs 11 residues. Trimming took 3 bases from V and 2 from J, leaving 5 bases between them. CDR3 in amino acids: CAWSGTYEQYF. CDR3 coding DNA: TGTGCCTGGAGCGGAACCTACGAGCAGTACTTC.

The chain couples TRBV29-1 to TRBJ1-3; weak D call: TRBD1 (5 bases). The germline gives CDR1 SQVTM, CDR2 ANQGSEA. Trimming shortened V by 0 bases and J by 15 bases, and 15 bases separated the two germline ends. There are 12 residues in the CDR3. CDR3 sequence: CSVEDLGGRGYF. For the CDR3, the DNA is TGCAGCGTTGAAGATCTGGGGGGTAGGGGATATTTT.

CDR3 protein: CASSEFGLAGDQETQYF. CDR3 nucleotide sequence: TGTGCCAGCAGCGAGTTCGGACTAGCGGGTGATCAAGAGACCCAGTACTTC. The chain carries TRBV5-6 and TRBJ2-5; 11 nucleotides agree with TRBD2. V lost 4 bases, J lost 2 bases, and 10 bases stayed unmatched. In germline, CDR1 is SGHDT, CDR2 YYEEEE. The CDR3 totals 17 residues.

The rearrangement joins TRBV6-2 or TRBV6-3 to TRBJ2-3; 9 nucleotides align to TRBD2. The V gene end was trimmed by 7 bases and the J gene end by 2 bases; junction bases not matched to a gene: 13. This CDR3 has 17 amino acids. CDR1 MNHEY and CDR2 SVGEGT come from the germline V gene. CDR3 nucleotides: TGTGCCAGCACTCCCAGGCCAGCGGGGGGCCCCACAGATACGCAGTATTTT. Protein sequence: CASTPRPAGGPTDTQYF.

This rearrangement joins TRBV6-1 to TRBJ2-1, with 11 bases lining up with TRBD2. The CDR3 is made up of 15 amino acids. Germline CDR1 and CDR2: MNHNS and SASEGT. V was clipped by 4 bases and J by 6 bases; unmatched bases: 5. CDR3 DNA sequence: TGTGCCAGCAGTGGCGGGACTAGCGGTTTCAATGAGCAGTTCTTC. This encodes CASSGGTSGFNEQFF.

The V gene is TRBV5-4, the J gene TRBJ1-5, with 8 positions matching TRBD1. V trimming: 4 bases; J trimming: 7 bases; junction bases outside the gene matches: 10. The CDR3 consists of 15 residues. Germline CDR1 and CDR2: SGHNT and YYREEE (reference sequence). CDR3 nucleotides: TGTGCCAGCAGCCCTGACAGGGGAGAAGGGCAGCCCCAGCATTTT. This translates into CASSPDRGEGQPQHF.

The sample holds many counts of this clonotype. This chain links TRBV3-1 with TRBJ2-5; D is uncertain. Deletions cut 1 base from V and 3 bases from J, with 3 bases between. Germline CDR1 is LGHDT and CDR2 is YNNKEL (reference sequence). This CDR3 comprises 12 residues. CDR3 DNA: TGTGCCAGCAGCCAAGTTAAAGAGACCCAGTACTTC. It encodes CASSQVKETQYF.

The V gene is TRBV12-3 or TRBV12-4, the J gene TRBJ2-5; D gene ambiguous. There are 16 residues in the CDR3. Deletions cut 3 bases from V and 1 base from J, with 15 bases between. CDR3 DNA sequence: TGTGCCAGCAGTTTGTGGCTAGACCCGCGCCAAGAGACCCAGTACTTC. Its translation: CASSLWLDPRQETQYF.

DNA of the CDR3: TGTGCCAGCAGCTTAGTCTGGGGGGAGCTGTTTTTT. Protein sequence: CASSLVWGELFF. V is TRBV7-2 and J is TRBJ2-2; the D is unclear. The CDR3 runs to 12 residues. The V and J ends lost 1 base and 8 bases respectively, with 5 bases between them. CDR1 SGHTA and CDR2 FQGNSA come from the germline V gene.

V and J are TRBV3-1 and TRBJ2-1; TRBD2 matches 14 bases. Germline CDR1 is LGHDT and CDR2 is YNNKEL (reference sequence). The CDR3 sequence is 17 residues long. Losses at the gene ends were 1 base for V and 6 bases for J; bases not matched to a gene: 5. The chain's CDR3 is CASSQARGLAGVNEQFF. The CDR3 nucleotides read TGTGCCAGCAGCCAAGCAAGGGGACTAGCGGGAGTCAATGAGCAGTTCTTC.

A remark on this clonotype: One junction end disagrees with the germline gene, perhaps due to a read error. As DNA, the CDR3 is TGTGCCGCCAGTGATTTTTCAGACGCCCTTGGAAAACTGTTTTTT. This codes for CAASDFSDALGKLFF. This chain links TRBV24-1 with TRBJ1-4; D is uncertain. Per germline, CDR1 KGHDR and CDR2 SFDVKD. The CDR3 length is 15 residues.

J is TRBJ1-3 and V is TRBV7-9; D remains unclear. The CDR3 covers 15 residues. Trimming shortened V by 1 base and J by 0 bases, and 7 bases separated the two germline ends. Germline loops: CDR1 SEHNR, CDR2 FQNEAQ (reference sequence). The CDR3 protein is CASSLVEFSGNTIYF. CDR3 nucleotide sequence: TGTGCCAGCAGCTTAGTAGAGTTCTCTGGAAACACCATATATTTT.

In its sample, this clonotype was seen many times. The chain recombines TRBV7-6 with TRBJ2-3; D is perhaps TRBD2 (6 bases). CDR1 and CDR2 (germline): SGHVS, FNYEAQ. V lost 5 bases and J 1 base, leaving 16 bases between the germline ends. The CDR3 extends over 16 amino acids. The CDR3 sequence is CASSPVGGVGTDTQYF. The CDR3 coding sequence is TGTGCCAGCAGCCCGGTCGGGGGTGTAGGCACAGATACGCAGTATTTT.

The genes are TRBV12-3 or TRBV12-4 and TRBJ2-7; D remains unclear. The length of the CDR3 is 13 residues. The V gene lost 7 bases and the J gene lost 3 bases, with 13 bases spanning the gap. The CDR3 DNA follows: TGTGCCAGCACATCCCCCTCCCTCTACGAGCAGTACTTC. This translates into CASTSPSLYEQYF.

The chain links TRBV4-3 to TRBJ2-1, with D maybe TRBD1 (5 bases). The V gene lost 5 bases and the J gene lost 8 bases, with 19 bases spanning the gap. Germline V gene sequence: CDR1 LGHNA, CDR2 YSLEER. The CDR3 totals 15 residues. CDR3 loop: CASSFQGARIDEQFF. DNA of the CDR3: TGCGCCAGCAGCTTCCAGGGTGCGCGTATCGATGAGCAGTTCTTC.

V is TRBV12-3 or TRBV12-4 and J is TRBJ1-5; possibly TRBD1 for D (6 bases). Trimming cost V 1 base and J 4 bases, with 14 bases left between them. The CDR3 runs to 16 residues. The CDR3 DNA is TGTGCCAGCAGTTTAGGTTCTACAGGGACTAATCAGCCCCAGCATTTT. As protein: CASSLGSTGTNQPQHF.

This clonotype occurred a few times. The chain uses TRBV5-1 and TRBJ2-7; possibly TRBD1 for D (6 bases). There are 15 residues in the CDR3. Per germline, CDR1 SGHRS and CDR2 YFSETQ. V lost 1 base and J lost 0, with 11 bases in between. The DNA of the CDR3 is TGCGCCAGCAGCTTGAGGACAGAGCCCTCCTACGAGCAGTACTTC. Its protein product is CASSLRTEPSYEQYF.

CDR3 nucleotide sequence: TGTGCCACCAGGGGAATGAACACTGAAGCTTTCTTT. Protein sequence: CATRGMNTEAFF. The V call is TRBV24-1, the J call TRBJ1-1; D unresolved. V lost 7 bases to trimming and J lost 0 bases, with 5 bases between them. The CDR3 totals 12 residues. Germline lookup yields CDR1 KGHDR and CDR2 SFDVKD.

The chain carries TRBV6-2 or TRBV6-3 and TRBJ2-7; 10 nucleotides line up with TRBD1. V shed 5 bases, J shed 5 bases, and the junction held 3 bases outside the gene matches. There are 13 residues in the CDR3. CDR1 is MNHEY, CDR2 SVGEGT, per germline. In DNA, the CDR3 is TGTGCCAGCAGTGACAGGGGGCGTCACGAGCAGTACTTC. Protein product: CASSDRGRHEQYF.

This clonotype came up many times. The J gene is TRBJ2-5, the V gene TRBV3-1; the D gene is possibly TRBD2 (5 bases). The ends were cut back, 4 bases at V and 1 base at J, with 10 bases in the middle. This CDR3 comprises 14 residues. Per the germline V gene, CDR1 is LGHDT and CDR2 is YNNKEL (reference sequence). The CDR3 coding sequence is TGTGCCAGCAGCCGGAGCGGACTCCAAGAGACCCAGTACTTC. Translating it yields CASSRSGLQETQYF.

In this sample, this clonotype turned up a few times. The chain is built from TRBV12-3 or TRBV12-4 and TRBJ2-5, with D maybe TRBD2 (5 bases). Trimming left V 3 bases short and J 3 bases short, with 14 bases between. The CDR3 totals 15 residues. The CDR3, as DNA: TGTGCCAGCAGTTTGGTGGGCGGGCATAAAGAGACCCAGTACTTC. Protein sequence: CASSLVGGHKETQYF.

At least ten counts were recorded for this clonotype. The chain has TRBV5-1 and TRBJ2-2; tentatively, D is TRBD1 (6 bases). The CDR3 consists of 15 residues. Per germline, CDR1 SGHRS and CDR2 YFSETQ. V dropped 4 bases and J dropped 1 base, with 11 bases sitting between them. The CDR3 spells CASSIQGLNTGELFF. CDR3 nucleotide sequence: TGCGCCAGCAGCATACAGGGTCTGAACACCGGGGAGCTGTTTTTT.

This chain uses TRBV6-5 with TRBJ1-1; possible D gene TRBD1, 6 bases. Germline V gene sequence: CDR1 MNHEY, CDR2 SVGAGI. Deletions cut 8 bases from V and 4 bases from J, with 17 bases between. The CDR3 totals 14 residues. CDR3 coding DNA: TGTGCCAGCTTCCAAGGGGGGAGTTCCACTGAAGCTTTCTTT. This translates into CASFQGGSSTEAFF.